This entry lists 15 T cell receptor beta chains sequenced from one sample in a study of blood T cell repertoires in COVID-19. The assay was immunoSEQ multiplex PCR, and TCRdb's table has in-frame clones only and misses some. The table lists around 270,000 clones, around 90% of them singletons. The sequenced material came from PBMCs or T cells enriched from blood (not recorded which). These receptors were obtained from a woman between 40 and 55 years old who had been exposed to COVID-19.

The V call is TRBV27, the J call TRBJ2-1, with a possible D match to TRBD1 (8 bases). Trimming pared 9 bases from V and 6 bases from J, leaving 27 bases between. The CDR3 spans 17 residues. Germline lookup yields CDR1 MNHEY and CDR2 SMNVEV (reference sequence). CDR3 protein: CASRGGRTGPIFNEQFF. The CDR3 DNA is TGTGCCAGTAGGGGGGGACGGACAGGGCCTATCTTCAATGAGCAGTTCTTC.

This clone appeared a single time. The chain has TRBV18 and TRBJ2-1, with 8 bases matching TRBD1. The ends lost 3 bases at V and 10 bases at J; junction bases unmatched: 5. This CDR3 is built from 13 residues. Looked up from germline, CDR1 is KGHSH and CDR2 is LQKENI. CDR3 region: CASSPSDRGEQFF. CDR3 sequence (DNA): TGTGCCAGCTCACCCTCAGACAGGGGAGAGCAGTTCTTC.

The chain joins TRBV12-3 or TRBV12-4 to TRBJ2-1; 9 bases map to TRBD2. V trimming: 6 bases; J trimming: 12 bases; junction bases outside the gene matches: 3. The CDR3 length is 11 residues. The CDR3 bases are TGTGCCAGCAGAATTAGCGGGGGGCAGTTCTTC. Its translation is CASRISGGQFF.

The chain recombines TRBV4-1 with TRBJ2-7; 14 bases align to TRBD2. CDR1 is MGHRA, CDR2 YSYEKL, per germline. CDR3 length equals 18 residues. V lost 4 bases, J lost 0 bases, and 8 bases stayed unmatched. The CDR3: CASSPRLAGGPSSYEQYV. CDR3 coding DNA: TGCGCCAGCAGCCCTCGACTAGCGGGAGGGCCGAGCTCCTACGAGCAGTACGTC.

The chain has TRBV7-6 and TRBJ2-2, with TRBD2 matching 11 bases. Unmatched junction bases numbered 10, after V lost 4 bases and J lost 6 bases. CDR3 size: 17 residues. The germline V gene has CDR1 SGHVS and CDR2 FNYEAQ. CDR3 bases: TGTGCCAGCAGCTCCCCGGGGGGACTAGCGGTGGCCGGGGAGCTGTTTTTT. Translated: CASSSPGGLAVAGELFF.

The genes are TRBV11-1 and TRBJ2-3; the D is unclear. Germline CDR1 and CDR2: SGHAT and FQDESV (reference sequence). The CDR3 totals 13 residues. Deletions cut 3 bases from V and 6 bases from J, with 10 bases between. DNA of the CDR3: TGTGCCAGCAGCTTCGCCGGCGGTGATACGCAGTATTTT. Translating it yields CASSFAGGDTQYF.

The CDR3 protein is CASSLTRNEQYV. The CDR3 nucleotides are TGTGCCAGCAGTTTGACGAGGAACGAGCAGTACGTC. The V gene is TRBV12-3 or TRBV12-4, the J gene TRBJ2-7; the D is unclear. The CDR3 covers 12 residues. V dropped 3 bases and J dropped 5 bases, with 8 bases sitting between them.

This clone was counted a few times. The chain uses TRBV3-1 (or the pseudogene TRBV3-2) and TRBJ2-4; TRBD1 matches at 8 bases. V trimming: 2 bases; J trimming: 7 bases; junction bases outside the gene matches: 4. Germline CDR1 reads LGHDT; CDR2 reads YNNKEL (reference sequence). The CDR3 loop spans 14 amino acids. The CDR3 protein is CASSQRTGLNIQYF. The DNA of the CDR3 is TGTGCCAGCAGCCAAAGGACAGGGTTGAACATTCAGTACTTC.

The chain carries TRBV7-2 and TRBJ1-1; 7 bases fit TRBD1. The V gene end was trimmed by 5 bases and the J gene end by 6 bases; junction bases not matched to a gene: 12. Germline V gene lookup returns CDR1 SGHTA and CDR2 FQGNSA. The CDR3 sequence is 15 residues long. The CDR3 protein is CASSATDRLLSEAFF. Here the CDR3 DNA reads TGTGCCAGCAGCGCTACGGACAGGCTGCTTTCTGAAGCTTTCTTT.

This clone was picked up many times. The gene calls are TRBV7-9 and TRBJ1-3, with D perhaps matching TRBD1 (6 bases). The CDR3 loop spans 15 amino acids. V was trimmed by 5 bases and J by 2 bases, leaving 13 bases between them. Germline CDR1 SEHNR, CDR2 FQNEAQ (reference sequence). The CDR3 loop is CASSAIQGTGNTIYF. DNA of the CDR3: TGTGCCAGCAGCGCAATACAGGGTACTGGAAACACCATATATTTT.

The V call is TRBV13, the J call TRBJ1-5; D is possibly TRBD1 (6 bases). The CDR3 extends over 13 amino acids. V was pared by 8 bases and J by 6 bases, with 14 bases between. The V gene's germline CDR1 is PRHDT and CDR2 FYEKMQ (reference sequence). Here the CDR3 reads CASGRGGGQPQHF. CDR3 sequence (DNA): TGTGCCAGCGGGAGGGGGGGCGGTCAGCCCCAGCATTTT.

The V and J genes are TRBV3-1 (or the pseudogene TRBV3-2) and TRBJ2-2; maybe TRBD2 (6 bases). Germline V lookup: CDR1 LGHDT, CDR2 YNNKEL (reference sequence). The germline V and J ends were trimmed by 6 bases and 1 base, with 15 bases remaining between them. This CDR3 has 16 residues. CDR3 in DNA: TGTGCCAGCAGGCCACACCGGGGGAAGAACACCGGGGAGCTGTTTTTT. It codes for CASRPHRGKNTGELFF.

This chain connects TRBV11-2 to TRBJ1-4, with 9 nucleotides matching TRBD1. This CDR3 comprises 14 residues. The germline CDR1 and CDR2 sequences are SGHAT and FQNNGV. The ends lost 4 bases at V and 7 bases at J; junction bases unmatched: 4. The CDR3, as DNA: TGTGCCAGCAGCTCAGACAGGGGGAGTGAAAAACTGTTTTTT. It translates to CASSSDRGSEKLFF.

The chain employs TRBV21-1 and TRBJ2-6; TRBD2 was called by the table and not checked on the DNA. TRBV21-1 is classified as a pseudogene. This CDR3 spans 21 amino acids. CDR3 residues: CASINSRLAGGPMTGANVLTF. The DNA of the CDR3 is TGTGCCAGCATCAATTCCAGACTAGCGGGAGGCCCAATGACTGGGGCCAACGTCCTGACTTTC.

The chain has TRBV7-3 and TRBJ2-1; 9 nucleotides agree with TRBD2. Germline V gene data show CDR1 as SGHTA and CDR2 as FQGTGA. This CDR3 spans 15 amino acids. With 5 bases clipped from V and 8 bases from J, the junction kept 10 bases outside the gene matches. CDR3 region: CASSLTGTSQDEQFF. CDR3 coding DNA: TGTGCCAGCAGCCTCACCGGGACTAGCCAGGATGAGCAGTTCTTC.